A single sample is the source of the 32 T cell receptor beta chains below, sequenced in a study of T cell responses to AZD1222 COVID-19 vaccine. Only in-frame clones appear in the TCRdb table, and some are missing; sequencing was by immunoSEQ multiplex PCR. This table holds around 71,000 clones, 80% found once. Sequencing used peripheral blood, obtained 28 days after the second AZD1222 dose. These receptors were collected from an adult who received the AZD1222 COVID-19 vaccine.

This clone was recorded a few times. The rearrangement joins TRBV30 to TRBJ1-2; 9 bases are shared with TRBD1. With 4 bases clipped from V and 8 bases from J, the junction kept 14 bases outside the gene matches. The germline V gene has CDR1 GTSNPN and CDR2 SVGIG (reference sequence). This CDR3 has 15 amino acids. This CDR3 reads CAWNLRRDRVVGYTF. The CDR3 coding sequence is TGTGCCTGGAACCTCCGCCGGGACAGGGTCGTCGGCTACACCTTC.

The chain joins TRBV11-2 to TRBJ2-1; 7 bases are a match to TRBD1. Germline CDR1 reads SGHAT; CDR2 reads FQNNGV. With 4 bases clipped from V and 5 bases from J, the junction kept 8 bases outside the gene matches. The CDR3 consists of 15 residues. As DNA, the CDR3 is TGTGCCAGCAGCTCGATCCGGACAGGCGACAATGAGCAGTTCTTC. As protein: CASSSIRTGDNEQFF.

The chain links TRBV19 to TRBJ1-2, with 7 positions matching TRBD1. The V gene end was trimmed by 3 bases and the J gene end by 9 bases; junction bases not matched to a gene: 7. CDR3 size: 13 residues. Germline loops: CDR1 LNHDA, CDR2 SQIVND (reference sequence). CDR3 nucleotides: TGTGCCAGTAGTATTCGGGACAGAAGGAGCTACACCTTC. Translation: CASSIRDRRSYTF.

V and J are TRBV4-3 and TRBJ2-2; no firm D call. CDR1 LGHNA and CDR2 YSLEER come from the germline V gene. V was shortened by 3 bases and J by 4 bases, with 18 bases between the two germline ends. The CDR3 is made up of 17 amino acids. The CDR3, as DNA: TGCGCCAGCAGCCATCAAGCCCAACGGACGGGCACCGGGGAGCTGTTTTTT. This sequence encodes CASSHQAQRTGTGELFF.

For the CDR3, the DNA is TGTGCCAGCAGTCCCGGGACAGATCCATGGGGAGGCTACACCTTC. Protein product: CASSPGTDPWGGYTF. The rearrangement uses TRBV27 and TRBJ1-2, with 7 bases identical to TRBD1. CDR1 is MNHEY and CDR2 is SMNVEV in the germline V gene (reference sequence). The CDR3 spans 15 residues. V was pared by 5 bases and J by 8 bases, with 14 bases of the junction left unmatched.

This chain links TRBV19 with TRBJ1-1; D gene unclear. With 2 bases removed from V and 1 base from J, the gap between germline ends came to 11 bases. The V gene's germline CDR1 is LNHDA and CDR2 SQIVND (reference sequence). CDR3 length: 15 residues. The CDR3: CASSISPNQNTEAFF. The DNA of the CDR3 is TGTGCCAGTAGTATAAGTCCTAATCAGAACACTGAAGCTTTCTTT.

The genes are TRBV9 and TRBJ2-1; D is tentatively TRBD1 or TRBD2 (5 bases each). V lost 0 bases and J lost 0, with 13 bases in between. The CDR3 consists of 17 residues. CDR1 and CDR2 from the germline V gene are SGDLS and YYNGEE. The CDR3 region has the DNA TGTGCCAGCAGCGTAGCTGGGACCCCGAGCTCCTACAATGAGCAGTTCTTC. Protein sequence: CASSVAGTPSSYNEQFF.

The chain couples TRBV9 to TRBJ1-2, with TRBD1 matching 9 bases. Germline V gives CDR1 SGDLS, CDR2 YYNGEE. The V and J ends lost 4 bases and 4 bases, in that order; junction bases with no gene match: 2. The CDR3 totals 13 residues. Here the CDR3 reads CASSLTGGYGYTF. CDR3 bases: TGTGCCAGCAGCTTGACAGGGGGCTATGGCTACACCTTC.

The rearrangement joins TRBV6-5 to TRBJ2-3; a weak D match, TRBD2 (5 bases). V was shortened by 11 bases and J by 0 bases, with 12 bases between the two germline ends. The CDR3 is 13 amino acids. Germline values: CDR1 MNHEY, CDR2 SVGAGI. CDR3 DNA: TGTGCCTCGACGACGGGGAGCACAGATACGCAGTATTTT. Translating it yields CASTTGSTDTQYF.

This chain uses TRBV7-9 with TRBJ2-7; D perhaps matches TRBD1 (6 bases). The CDR3 is 16 residues long. With 5 bases removed from V and 0 bases from J, the gap between germline ends came to 17 bases. Germline loops: CDR1 SEHNR, CDR2 FQNEAQ (reference sequence). In DNA, the CDR3 is TGTGCCAGCAGCCACCGCGGCCAGGGGAACTCCTACGAGCAGTACTTC. Residues: CASSHRGQGNSYEQYF.

Within the sample, this clone is medium-sized. The chain carries TRBV14 and TRBJ2-7; D call uncertain. Germline V gene sequence: CDR1 SGHDN, CDR2 FVKESK. Trimming removed 3 bases at V and 0 bases at J, with 9 bases between. The CDR3 spans 14 residues. CDR3 sequence (DNA): TGTGCCAGCAGCCACGTCCTATTCTCCTACGAGCAGTACTTC. The encoded protein is CASSHVLFSYEQYF.

This chain connects TRBV28 to TRBJ1-5; D is possibly TRBD1 (5 bases). The V gene lost 6 bases and the J gene lost 4 bases, with 16 bases spanning the gap. CDR1 is MDHEN, CDR2 SYDVKM, per germline. CDR3 length equals 15 residues. DNA of the CDR3: TGTGCCAGCAGCCATGGTCAGGGTAGGAATCAGCCCCAGCATTTT. Encoded protein: CASSHGQGRNQPQHF.

The CDR3 protein is CAISERRGVGNEQFF. The DNA for the CDR3 is TGTGCCATCAGTGAAAGGCGGGGGGTAGGCAATGAGCAGTTCTTC. The chain joins TRBV10-3 to TRBJ2-1; 8 nucleotides align to TRBD2. This CDR3 comprises 15 residues. CDR1 is ENHRY and CDR2 is SYGVKD in the germline V gene. V gave up 3 bases and J gave up 6 bases; unmatched junction bases: 7.

The chain recombines TRBV5-4 with TRBJ2-3; tentatively, D is TRBD1 (6 bases). The CDR3 length is 14 residues. Germline V gene data show CDR1 as SGHNT and CDR2 as YYREEE (reference sequence). V lost 1 base to trimming and J lost 0 bases, with 6 bases between them. CDR3 sequence (DNA): TGTGCCAGCAGCTTGACAGGGAGCACAGATACGCAGTATTTT. This encodes CASSLTGSTDTQYF.

The rearrangement links TRBV19 to TRBJ1-6, with D unclear. Per the germline V gene, CDR1 is LNHDA and CDR2 is SQIVND (reference sequence). V was clipped by 1 base and J by 8 bases, with 9 bases between them. The CDR3 totals 14 residues. CDR3: CASSIVIEHSPLHF. Here the CDR3 DNA reads TGTGCCAGTAGTATAGTCATTGAGCATTCACCCCTCCACTTT.

This clone was picked up one time. This chain connects TRBV11-3 to TRBJ2-3; possibly TRBD1 for D (6 bases). This CDR3 contains 15 residues. Germline V gives CDR1 SGHNT, CDR2 YENEEA. V lost 5 bases, J lost 0 bases, and 12 bases lay in between. As DNA, the CDR3 is TGTGCCAGCAGCCAGGACAGCGCTAGCACAGATACGCAGTATTTT. Protein product: CASSQDSASTDTQYF.

The CDR3: CASSKTGSTEAFF. CDR3 bases: TGTGCCAGCAGTAAGACAGGGAGCACTGAAGCTTTCTTT. The V call is TRBV6-6, the J call TRBJ1-1; 7 bases match TRBD1. The CDR3 loop spans 13 amino acids. Per germline, CDR1 MNHNY and CDR2 SVGAGI (reference sequence). Trimming cost V 5 bases and J 4 bases; bases outside gene matches: 4.

V usage is TRBV2 and J usage is TRBJ2-7, with 11 bases lining up with TRBD2. The V segment lost 3 bases and the J segment 0 bases; nucleotides outside the gene matches: 4. The length of the CDR3 is 16 residues. The V gene's germline CDR1 is SNHLY and CDR2 FYNNEI. This CDR3 reads CASSEASGGRSYEQYF. In DNA, the CDR3 is TGTGCCAGCAGTGAGGCTAGCGGGGGGCGCTCCTACGAGCAGTACTTC.

The chain employs TRBV10-3 and TRBJ2-7, with D perhaps TRBD2 (7 bases). From germline, CDR1 is ENHRY and CDR2 SYGVKD. This CDR3 contains 14 residues. The ends were cut back, 2 bases at V and 12 bases at J, with 20 bases in the middle. CDR3 region: CAISEQGGGRRVYF. The CDR3 DNA reads TGTGCCATCAGTGAGCAAGGGGGGGGACGCCGGGTGTACTTC.

The chain couples TRBV18 to TRBJ2-7, with TRBD1 matching 8 bases. V trimming: 6 bases; J trimming: 0 bases; junction bases outside the gene matches: 4. This CDR3 has 14 residues. The germline CDR1 and CDR2 sequences are KGHSH and LQKENI. The chain's CDR3 is CASSRTGSSYEQYF. CDR3 bases: TGTGCCAGCTCTAGGACAGGGAGCTCCTACGAGCAGTACTTC.

The V and J genes are TRBV6-5 and TRBJ2-1; TRBD1 might be the D (6 bases). The CDR3 is 15 residues long. The ends were cut back, 6 bases at V and 0 bases at J, with 12 bases in the middle. Germline V CDR1 and CDR2: MNHEY, SVGAGI. The CDR3 region has the DNA TGTGCCAGCAGCTACAGGGAAAGCTCCTACAATGAGCAGTTCTTC. Its translation is CASSYRESSYNEQFF.

The chain joins TRBV10-3 to TRBJ2-7; 7 bases align to TRBD1. From germline, CDR1 is ENHRY and CDR2 SYGVKD. This CDR3 has 15 residues. The junction had 10 bases not matched to a gene; V was cut back by 0 bases and J by 8 bases. CDR3 loop: CAISESWVTGVKQYF. For the CDR3, the DNA is TGTGCCATCAGTGAGTCCTGGGTAACAGGGGTGAAGCAGTACTTC.

The chain carries TRBV19 and TRBJ1-5; TRBD1 matches at 7 bases. The V gene's germline CDR1 is LNHDA and CDR2 SQIVND (reference sequence). The CDR3 runs to 15 residues. V dropped 3 bases and J dropped 3; count of bases not matched to a gene: 5. The CDR3 protein is CASSIWGQTNQPQHF. The CDR3 nucleotides are TGTGCCAGTAGTATTTGGGGACAGACCAATCAGCCCCAGCATTTT.

V is TRBV19 and J is TRBJ2-7, with D maybe TRBD1 (6 bases). V gave up 6 bases and J gave up 6 bases, with 18 bases separating them. Germline V CDR1 and CDR2: LNHDA, SQIVND (reference sequence). The CDR3 extends over 14 amino acids. The CDR3 is CASRGLQGIGEQYF. The CDR3 nucleotides are TGTGCCAGTAGAGGACTCCAGGGGATCGGCGAGCAGTACTTC.

The V gene is TRBV7-2, the J gene TRBJ2-7; 7 bases are shared with TRBD1. With V trimmed by 5 bases and J by 2 bases, 6 bases remained unmatched. Germline loops: CDR1 SGHTA, CDR2 FQGNSA. The CDR3 extends over 14 amino acids. The CDR3 coding sequence is TGTGCCAGCAGCCCGGGACAGAGAGCCTACGAGCAGTACTTC. Amino acids: CASSPGQRAYEQYF.

This clone was counted a few times. This chain uses TRBV13 with TRBJ1-2, with 7 bases fitting TRBD1. Per the germline V gene, CDR1 is PRHDT and CDR2 is FYEKMQ (reference sequence). Unmatched junction bases numbered 9, after V lost 3 bases and J lost 8 bases. This CDR3 is built from 14 residues. The CDR3 loop reads CASSFSGGLRGYTF. The CDR3 DNA reads TGTGCCAGCAGCTTTTCAGGGGGGTTGCGAGGCTACACCTTC.

This chain uses TRBV3-1 (or the pseudogene TRBV3-2) with TRBJ1-1, with D possibly matching TRBD1 (5 bases). There are 14 residues in the CDR3. Germline V CDR1 and CDR2: LGHDT, YNNKEL (reference sequence). V lost 3 bases to trimming and J lost 1 base, with 9 bases between them. The CDR3 region has the DNA TGTGCCAGCAGCCACCGAACAGGGAACACTGAAGCTTTCTTT. Protein sequence: CASSHRTGNTEAFF.

This clone was seen a single time. This rearrangement joins TRBV5-1 to TRBJ1-5, with D maybe TRBD1 (5 bases). CDR3 length: 14 amino acids. Germline-derived CDR1 and CDR2 are SGHRS and YFSETQ. The ends were cut back, 0 bases at V and 7 bases at J, with 11 bases in the middle. CDR3 in DNA: TGCGCCAGCAGCTTGGCCTTGGGGGGGCAGCCCCAGCATTTT. Translating it yields CASSLALGGQPQHF.

In its sample, this clone was seen once. CDR3 sequence: CSVKGLLRYEQYF. CDR3 bases: TGCAGCGTTAAAGGACTCCTGCGGTACGAGCAGTACTTC. The chain links TRBV29-1 to TRBJ2-7; D is possibly TRBD2 (5 bases). Germline loops: CDR1 SQVTM, CDR2 ANQGSEA. V dropped 5 bases and J dropped 4 bases, with 15 bases sitting between them. This CDR3 is 13 amino acids long.

V and J are TRBV3-1 (or the pseudogene TRBV3-2) and TRBJ2-7; 12 bases match TRBD1. Trimming removed 1 base from V and 6 bases from J; junction bases left unmatched: 4. The CDR3 length is 15 residues. Germline CDR1 reads LGHDT; CDR2 reads YNNKEL (reference sequence). The CDR3 region is CASSQAGTGGFEQYF. As DNA, the CDR3 is TGTGCCAGCAGCCAAGCCGGGACAGGGGGCTTCGAGCAGTACTTC.

This clone was observed a few times. The V and J genes are TRBV10-2 and TRBJ2-7; D gene unclear. In germline, CDR1 is WSHSY, CDR2 SAAADI. This CDR3 contains 12 residues. V lost 3 bases and J lost 4, with 7 bases in between. The CDR3 bases are TGCGCCAGCAGTGAAGGCGGATACGAGCAGTACTTC. It translates to CASSEGGYEQYF.

The DNA of the CDR3 is TGTGCCAGCAGCTTTGGGACTAGTTCAGATACGCAGTATTTT. As protein: CASSFGTSSDTQYF. The chain links TRBV11-1 to TRBJ2-3; 8 bases are a match to TRBD2. Germline lookup yields CDR1 SGHAT and CDR2 FQDESV (reference sequence). Losses at the gene ends were 3 bases for V and 4 bases for J; bases not matched to a gene: 3. The CDR3 runs to 14 residues. Combining the CDR3 with reference TRBV11-1 and TRBJ2-3 gives the whole variable domain EAEVAQSPRYKITEKSQAVAFWCDPISGHATLYWYRQILGQGPELLVQFQDESVVDDSQLPKDRFSAERLKGVDSTLKIQPAELGDSAMYLCASSFGTSSDTQYFGPGTRLTVL.